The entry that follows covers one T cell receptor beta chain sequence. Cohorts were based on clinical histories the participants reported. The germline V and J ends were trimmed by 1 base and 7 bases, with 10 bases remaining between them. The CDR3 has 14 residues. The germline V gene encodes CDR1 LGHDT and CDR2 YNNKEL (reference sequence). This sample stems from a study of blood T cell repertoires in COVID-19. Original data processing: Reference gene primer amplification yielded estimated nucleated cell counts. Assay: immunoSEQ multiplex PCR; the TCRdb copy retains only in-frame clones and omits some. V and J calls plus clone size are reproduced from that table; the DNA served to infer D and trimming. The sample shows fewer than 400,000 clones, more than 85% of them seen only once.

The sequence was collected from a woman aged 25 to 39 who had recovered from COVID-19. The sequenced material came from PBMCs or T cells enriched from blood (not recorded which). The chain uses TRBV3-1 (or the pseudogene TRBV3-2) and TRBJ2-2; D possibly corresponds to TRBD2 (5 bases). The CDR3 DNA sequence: TGTGCCAGCAGCCAAGCCGGGGTTGGCGGGGAGCTGTTTTTT. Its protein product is CASSQAGVGGELFF.